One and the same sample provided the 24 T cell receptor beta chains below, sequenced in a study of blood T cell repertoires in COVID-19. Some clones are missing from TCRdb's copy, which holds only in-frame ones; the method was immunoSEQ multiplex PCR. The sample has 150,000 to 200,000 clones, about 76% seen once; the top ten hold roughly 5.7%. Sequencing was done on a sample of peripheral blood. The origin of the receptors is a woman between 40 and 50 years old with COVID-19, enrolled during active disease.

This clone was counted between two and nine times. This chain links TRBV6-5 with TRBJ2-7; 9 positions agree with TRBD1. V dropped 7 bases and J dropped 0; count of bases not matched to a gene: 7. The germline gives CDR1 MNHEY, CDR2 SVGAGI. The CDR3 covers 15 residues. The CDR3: CASKKGTGSSYEQYF. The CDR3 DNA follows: TGTGCCAGCAAAAAGGGGACAGGGAGCTCCTACGAGCAGTACTTC.

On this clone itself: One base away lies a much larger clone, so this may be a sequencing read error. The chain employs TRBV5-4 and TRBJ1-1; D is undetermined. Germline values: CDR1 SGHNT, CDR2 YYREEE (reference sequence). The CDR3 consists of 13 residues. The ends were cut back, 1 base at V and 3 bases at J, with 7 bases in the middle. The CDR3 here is CASSLNGDTEAFF. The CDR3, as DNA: TGTGCCAGCAGCTTGAATGGAGACACTGAAGCTTTCTTT.

The CDR3 sequence is CAIPRGNEQFF. CDR3 DNA: TGTGCCATTCCCCGGGGGAATGAGCAGTTCTTC. The V and J genes are TRBV6-5 and TRBJ2-1, with a weak D call TRBD2 (6 bases). V was trimmed by 10 bases and J by 7 bases, leaving 11 bases between them. The CDR3 is made up of 11 amino acids. CDR1 and CDR2 (germline): MNHEY, SVGAGI.

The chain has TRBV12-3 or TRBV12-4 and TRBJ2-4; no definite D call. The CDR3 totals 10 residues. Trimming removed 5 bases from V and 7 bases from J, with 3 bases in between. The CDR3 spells CASSRNIQYF. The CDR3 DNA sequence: TGTGCCAGCAGTCGTAACATTCAGTACTTC.

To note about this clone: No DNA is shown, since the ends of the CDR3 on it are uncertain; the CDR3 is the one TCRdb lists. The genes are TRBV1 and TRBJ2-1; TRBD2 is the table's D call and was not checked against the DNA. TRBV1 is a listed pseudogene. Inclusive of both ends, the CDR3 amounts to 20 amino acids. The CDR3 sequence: CTSSLGYRCLEGGNYNEQFF.

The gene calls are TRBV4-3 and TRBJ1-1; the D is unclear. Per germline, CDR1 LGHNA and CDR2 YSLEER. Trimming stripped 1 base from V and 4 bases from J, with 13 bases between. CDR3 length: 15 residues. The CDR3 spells CASSQGAVGVTEAFF. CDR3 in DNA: TGCGCCAGCAGCCAAGGGGCGGTGGGAGTCACTGAAGCTTTCTTT.

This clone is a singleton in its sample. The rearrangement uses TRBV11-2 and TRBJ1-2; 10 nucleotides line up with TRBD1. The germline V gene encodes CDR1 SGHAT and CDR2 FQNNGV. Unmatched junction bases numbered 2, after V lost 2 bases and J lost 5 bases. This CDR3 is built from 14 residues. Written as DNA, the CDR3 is TGTGCCAGCAGCTTACCGGGACAGGGGTATGGCTACACCTTC. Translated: CASSLPGQGYGYTF.

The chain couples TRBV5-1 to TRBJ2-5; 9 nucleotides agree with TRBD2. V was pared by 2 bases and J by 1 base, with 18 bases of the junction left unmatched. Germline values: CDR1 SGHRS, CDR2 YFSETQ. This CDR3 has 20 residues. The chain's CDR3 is CASSFQARPAGGQIQETQYF. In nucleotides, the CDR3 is TGCGCCAGCAGCTTTCAGGCGCGACCAGCGGGGGGCCAGATCCAAGAGACCCAGTACTTC.

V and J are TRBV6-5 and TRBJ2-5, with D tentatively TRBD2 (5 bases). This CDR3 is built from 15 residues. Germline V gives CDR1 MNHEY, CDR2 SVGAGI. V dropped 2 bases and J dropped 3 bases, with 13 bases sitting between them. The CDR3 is CASSYGLAREETQYF. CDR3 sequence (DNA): TGTGCCAGCAGTTACGGGCTAGCTAGGGAAGAGACCCAGTACTTC.

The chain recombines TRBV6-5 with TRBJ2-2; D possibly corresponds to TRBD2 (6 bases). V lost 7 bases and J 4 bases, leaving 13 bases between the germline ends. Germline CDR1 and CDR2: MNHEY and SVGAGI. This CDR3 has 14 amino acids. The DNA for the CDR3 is TGTGCCAGCAAAAGGCTAGCGAGCACCGGGGAGCTGTTTTTT. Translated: CASKRLASTGELFF.

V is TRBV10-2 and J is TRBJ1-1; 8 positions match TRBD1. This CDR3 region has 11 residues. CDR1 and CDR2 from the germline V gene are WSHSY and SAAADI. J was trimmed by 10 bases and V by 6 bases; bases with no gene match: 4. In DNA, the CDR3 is TGCGCCAGCAGGGGACAGGATGGAGCTTTCTTT. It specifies CASRGQDGAFF.

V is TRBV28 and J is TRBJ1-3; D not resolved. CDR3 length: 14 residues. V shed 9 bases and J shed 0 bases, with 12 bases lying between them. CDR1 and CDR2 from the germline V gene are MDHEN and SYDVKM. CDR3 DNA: TGTGCCAGTGGGGAGCACCACTCTGGAAACACCATATATTTT. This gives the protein CASGEHHSGNTIYF.

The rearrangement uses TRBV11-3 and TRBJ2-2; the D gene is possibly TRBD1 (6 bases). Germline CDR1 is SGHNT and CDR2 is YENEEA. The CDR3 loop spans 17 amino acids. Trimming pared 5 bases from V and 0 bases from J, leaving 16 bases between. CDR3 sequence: CASSTADRFTNTGELFF. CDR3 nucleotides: TGTGCCAGCAGCACCGCCGACAGGTTTACGAACACCGGGGAGCTGTTTTTT.

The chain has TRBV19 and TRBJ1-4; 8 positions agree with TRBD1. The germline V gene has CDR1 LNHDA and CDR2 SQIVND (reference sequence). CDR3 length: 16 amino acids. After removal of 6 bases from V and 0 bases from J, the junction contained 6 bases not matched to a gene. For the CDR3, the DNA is TGTGCCAGTAGCCGGGACAGGTTTGCAACTAATGAAAAACTGTTTTTT. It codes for CASSRDRFATNEKLFF.

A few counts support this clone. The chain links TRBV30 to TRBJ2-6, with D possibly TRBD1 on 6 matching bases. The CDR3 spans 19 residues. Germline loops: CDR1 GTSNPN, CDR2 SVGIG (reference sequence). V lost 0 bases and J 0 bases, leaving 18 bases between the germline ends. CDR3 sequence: CAWSVLWGRSSSGANVLTF. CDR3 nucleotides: TGTGCCTGGAGTGTACTTTGGGGGCGTTCCTCCTCTGGGGCCAACGTCCTGACTTTC.

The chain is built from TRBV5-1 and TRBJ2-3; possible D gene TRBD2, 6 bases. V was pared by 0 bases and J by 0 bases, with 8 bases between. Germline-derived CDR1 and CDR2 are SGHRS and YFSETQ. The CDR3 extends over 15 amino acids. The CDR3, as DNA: TGCGCCAGCAGCTTGGAGGGGACTAGCACAGATACGCAGTATTTT. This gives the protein CASSLEGTSTDTQYF.

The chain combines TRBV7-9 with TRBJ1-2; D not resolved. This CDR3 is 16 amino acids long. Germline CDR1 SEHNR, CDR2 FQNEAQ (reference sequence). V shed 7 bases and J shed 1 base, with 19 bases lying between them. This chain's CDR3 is CASTPGSAGDNYGYTF. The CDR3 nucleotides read TGTGCCAGCACCCCGGGGAGTGCAGGAGATAACTATGGCTACACCTTC.

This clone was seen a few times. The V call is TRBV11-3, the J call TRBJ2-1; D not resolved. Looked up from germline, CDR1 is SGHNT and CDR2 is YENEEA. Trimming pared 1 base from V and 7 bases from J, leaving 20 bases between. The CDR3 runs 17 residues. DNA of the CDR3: TGTGCCAGCAGCTTAGGAGGCAGCACCTACACCCCTAATGAGCAGTTCTTC. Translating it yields CASSLGGSTYTPNEQFF.

The CDR3 is CASSLLQETQYF. CDR3 in DNA: TGCGCCAGCAGCTTATTACAAGAGACCCAGTACTTC. V gene TRBV5-1 combines with J gene TRBJ2-5, with D unresolved. Germline CDR1 SGHRS, CDR2 YFSETQ. The CDR3 spans 12 residues. Between the trimmed V and J ends, which lost 2 bases and 2 bases, there was a span of 4 bases.

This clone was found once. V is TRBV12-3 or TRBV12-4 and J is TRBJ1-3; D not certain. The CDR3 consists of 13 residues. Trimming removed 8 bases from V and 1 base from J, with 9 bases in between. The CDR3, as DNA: TGTGCCAGCCGGGAATCATCTGGAAACACCATATATTTT. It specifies CASRESSGNTIYF.

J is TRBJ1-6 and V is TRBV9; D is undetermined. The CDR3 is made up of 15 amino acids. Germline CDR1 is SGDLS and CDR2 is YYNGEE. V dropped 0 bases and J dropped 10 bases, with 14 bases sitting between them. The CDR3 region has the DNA TGTGCCAGCAGCGTAGGGGCAGGATGGTCCTCACCCCTCCACTTT. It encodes CASSVGAGWSSPLHF.

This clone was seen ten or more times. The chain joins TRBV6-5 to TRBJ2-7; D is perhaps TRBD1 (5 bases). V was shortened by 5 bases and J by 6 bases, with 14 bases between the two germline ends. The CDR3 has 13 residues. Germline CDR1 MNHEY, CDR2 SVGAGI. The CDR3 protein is CASSPGSRREQYF. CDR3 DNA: TGTGCCAGCAGTCCAGGGTCCCGCCGCGAGCAGTACTTC.

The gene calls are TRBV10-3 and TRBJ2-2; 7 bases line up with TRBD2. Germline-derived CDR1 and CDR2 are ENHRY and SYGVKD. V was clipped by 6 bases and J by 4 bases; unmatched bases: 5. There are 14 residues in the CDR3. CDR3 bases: TGTGCCATCAGAGAACTAGCGCCCACCGGGGAGCTGTTTTTT. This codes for CAIRELAPTGELFF.

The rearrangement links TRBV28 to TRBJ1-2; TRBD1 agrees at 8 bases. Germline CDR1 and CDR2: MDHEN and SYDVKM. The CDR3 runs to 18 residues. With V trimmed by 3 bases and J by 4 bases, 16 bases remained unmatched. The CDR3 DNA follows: TGTGCCAGCAGTTTGGGTGGGGCAGGGGGCGCATATGGCTATGGCTACACCTTC. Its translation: CASSLGGAGGAYGYGYTF.